This T cell receptor beta chain was identified in a study of early T cells in non-severe SARS-CoV-2 infection. CDR1 is SQVTM, CDR2 ANQGSEA, per germline. V gave up 5 bases and J gave up 7 bases, with 11 bases separating them. This CDR3 spans 11 amino acids. Each CDR3 protein gets one entry after TCRdb re-called the 5' RACE reads with MiXCR. Of roughly 70,000 distinct CDR3 sequences in the sample, roughly 18% were seen once. Regarding the study as a whole: Using VDJdb, the matching emphasized anti-spike CD8 responses while missing private and CD4 specificities.

There are a few counts of this clonotype. The antigen is undetermined. This clonotype originated in an adult who was a healthcare worker with PCR-confirmed SARS-CoV-2 infection or an uninfected control (not recorded which). The sequenced sample was whole blood, obtained at baseline. The chain couples TRBV29-1 to TRBJ1-1; a possible D gene is TRBD1 (5 bases). This CDR3 is CSVSPGLEAFF. In DNA, the CDR3 is TGCAGCGTTTCCCCGGGGCTTGAAGCTTTCTTT.